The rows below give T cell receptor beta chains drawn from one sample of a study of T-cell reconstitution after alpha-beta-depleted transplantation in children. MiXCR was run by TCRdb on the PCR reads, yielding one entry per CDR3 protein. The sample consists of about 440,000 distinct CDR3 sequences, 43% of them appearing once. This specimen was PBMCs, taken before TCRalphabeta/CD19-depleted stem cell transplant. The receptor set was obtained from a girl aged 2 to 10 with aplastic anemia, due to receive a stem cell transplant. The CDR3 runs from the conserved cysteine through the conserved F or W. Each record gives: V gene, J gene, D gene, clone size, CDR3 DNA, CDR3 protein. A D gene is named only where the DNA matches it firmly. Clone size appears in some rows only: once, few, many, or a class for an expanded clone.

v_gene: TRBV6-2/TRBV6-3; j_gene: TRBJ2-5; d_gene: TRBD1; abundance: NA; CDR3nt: TGTGCCAGCAGTTGGGACAGGAGATCGGGAGAGACCCAGTACTTC; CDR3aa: CASSWDRRSGETQYF
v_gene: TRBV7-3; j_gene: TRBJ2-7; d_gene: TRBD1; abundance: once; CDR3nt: TGTGCCAGCAGCCCCCGGGACAGGGTGTACGAGCAGTACTTC; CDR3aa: CASSPRDRVYEQYF
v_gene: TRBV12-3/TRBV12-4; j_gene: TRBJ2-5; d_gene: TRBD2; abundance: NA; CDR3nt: TGTGCCAGCAGTTCCGGACTAGCGGGAGCGGGGGGGGAGACCCAGTACTTC; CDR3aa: CASSSGLAGAGGETQYF
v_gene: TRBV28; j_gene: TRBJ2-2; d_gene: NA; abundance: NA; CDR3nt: TGTGCCAGCAGCCCACACGGAGGCTCGAACACCGGGGAGCTGTTTTTT; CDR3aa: CASSPHGGSNTGELFF
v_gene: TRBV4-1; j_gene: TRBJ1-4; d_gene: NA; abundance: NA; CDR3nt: TGCGCCAGCAGCCAAGAAGGTTCCCCCGGGACAACAATGGGGACTAATGAAAAACTGTTTTTT; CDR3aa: CASSQEGSPGTTMGTNEKLFF
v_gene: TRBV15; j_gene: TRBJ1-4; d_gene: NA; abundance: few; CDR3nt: TGTGCCACCAGCAGCCCACCCCCCGACAGACGAACGACCTCAAATGAAAAACTGTTTTTT; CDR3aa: CATSSPPPDRRTTSNEKLFF
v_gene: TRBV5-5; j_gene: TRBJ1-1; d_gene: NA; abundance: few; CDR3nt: TGTGCCAGCAGCTCCACGGGACGGATGAACACTGAAGCTTTCTTT; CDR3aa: CASSSTGRMNTEAFF
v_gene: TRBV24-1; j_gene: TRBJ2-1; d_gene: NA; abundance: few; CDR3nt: TGTGCCACCAGTGACCCCGGGGGCCTGCCTAATGAGCAGTTCTTC; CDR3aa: CATSDPGGLPNEQFF
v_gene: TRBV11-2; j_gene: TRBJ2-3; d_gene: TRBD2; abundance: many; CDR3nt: TGTGCCAGCAGCTCCCTCTCGCGGGAGGATGGTACGCAGTATTTT; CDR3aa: CASSSLSREDGTQYF
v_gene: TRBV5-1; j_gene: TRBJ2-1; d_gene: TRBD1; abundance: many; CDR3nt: TGCGCCAGCAGCTTAGGGGACAGGTCCTACAATGAGCAGTTCTTC; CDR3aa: CASSLGDRSYNEQFF
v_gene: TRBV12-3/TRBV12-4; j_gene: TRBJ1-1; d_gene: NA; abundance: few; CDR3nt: TGTGCCAGCAGTTTTCCGGGCACTGAAGCTTTCTTT; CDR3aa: CASSFPGTEAFF
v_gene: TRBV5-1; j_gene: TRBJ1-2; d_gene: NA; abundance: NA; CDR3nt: TGCGCCAGTCAAGCGTCGGACTCGGATGGCTACACCTTC; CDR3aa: CASQASDSDGYTF
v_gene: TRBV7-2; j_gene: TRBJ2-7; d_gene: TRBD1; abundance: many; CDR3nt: TGTGCCAGCAGCTTTAAATTGGACAGGGCCTACGAGCAGTACTTC; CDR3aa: CASSFKLDRAYEQYF
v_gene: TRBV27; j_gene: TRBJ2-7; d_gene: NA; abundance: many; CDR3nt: TGTGCCAGCAGTCCGCTTGGGGGGATCTACGAGCAGTACTTC; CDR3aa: CASSPLGGIYEQYF
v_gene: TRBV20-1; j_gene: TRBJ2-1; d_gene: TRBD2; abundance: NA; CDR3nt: TGCAGTGCTAGTGGGACTAGCGGGGTCCTTTCCTACAATGAGCAGTTCTTC; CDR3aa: CSASGTSGVLSYNEQFF
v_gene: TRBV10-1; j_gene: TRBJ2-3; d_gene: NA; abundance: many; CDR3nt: TGCGCCAGCAGTGAGTACGGGAGTGACACAGATACGCAGTATTTT; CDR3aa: CASSEYGSDTDTQYF
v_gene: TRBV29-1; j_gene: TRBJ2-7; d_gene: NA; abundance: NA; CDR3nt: TGCAGCGTTGAGGTCCTCGGGATTTCCTACGAGCAGTACTTC; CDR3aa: CSVEVLGISYEQYF
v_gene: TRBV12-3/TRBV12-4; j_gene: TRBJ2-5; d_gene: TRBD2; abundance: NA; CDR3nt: TGTGCCAGCAGTCGACTAGCGGGAGGGCCGGGGGAGACCCAGTACTTC; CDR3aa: CASSRLAGGPGETQYF
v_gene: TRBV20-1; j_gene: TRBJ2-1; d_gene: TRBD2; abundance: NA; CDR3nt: TGCAGTGCTAGGGGACTAGCGGTTGAGCAGTTCTTC; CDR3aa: CSARGLAVEQFF
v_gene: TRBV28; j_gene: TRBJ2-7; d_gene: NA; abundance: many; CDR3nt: TGTGCCAGCAGTTTAATTGGCCAGGGTAATTACGAGCAGTACTTC; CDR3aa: CASSLIGQGNYEQYF
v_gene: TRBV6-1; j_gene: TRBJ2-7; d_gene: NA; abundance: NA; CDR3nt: TGTGCCAGCAGCACCGGGACACTCTACGAGCAGTACTTC; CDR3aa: CASSTGTLYEQYF